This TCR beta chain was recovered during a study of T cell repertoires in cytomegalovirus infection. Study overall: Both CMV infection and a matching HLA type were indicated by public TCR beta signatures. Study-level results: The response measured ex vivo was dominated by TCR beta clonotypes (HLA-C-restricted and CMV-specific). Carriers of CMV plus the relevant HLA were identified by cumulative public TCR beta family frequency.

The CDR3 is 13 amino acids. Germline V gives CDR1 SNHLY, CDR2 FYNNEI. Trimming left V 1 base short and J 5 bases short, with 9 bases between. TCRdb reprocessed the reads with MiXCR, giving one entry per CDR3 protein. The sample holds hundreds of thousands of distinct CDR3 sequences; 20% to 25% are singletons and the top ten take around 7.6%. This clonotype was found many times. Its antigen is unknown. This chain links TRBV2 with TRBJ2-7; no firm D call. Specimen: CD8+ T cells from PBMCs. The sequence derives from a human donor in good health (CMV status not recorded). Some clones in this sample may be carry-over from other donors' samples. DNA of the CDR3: TGTGCCAGCAGTGAAGTCCTCCTCGACGAGCAGTACGTC. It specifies CASSEVLLDEQYV.